The 10 T cell receptor beta chains listed next were all sequenced from one sample in a study of OX40 agonist ivuxolimab in advanced cancers. Assay: immunoSEQ multiplex PCR; the TCRdb copy retains only in-frame clones and omits some. Of tens of thousands of clones in the sample, approximately 87% are singletons; the top ten hold roughly 32%. Here the sequenced sample was CD4+ or CD8+ T cells sorted from blood, taken in a trial of the OX40 agonist ivuxolimab. These receptors were taken from an adult with an advanced solid tumor such as melanoma, head and neck, liver or kidney cancer.

The chain recombines TRBV28 with TRBJ1-4, with D unresolved. The germline gives CDR1 MDHEN, CDR2 SYDVKM. V lost 11 bases to trimming and J lost 4 bases, with 14 bases between them. The CDR3 contains 13 residues. Here the CDR3 reads CAESGSFNEKLFF. The CDR3 nucleotides read TGTGCCGAGTCGGGGAGCTTTAATGAAAAACTGTTTTTT.

The chain links TRBV5-4 to TRBJ2-7; D is tentatively TRBD1 or TRBD2 (5 bases each). The CDR3 extends over 14 amino acids. V was shortened by 4 bases and J by 2 bases, with 13 bases between the two germline ends. Germline CDR1 SGHNT, CDR2 YYREEE (reference sequence). CDR3 DNA: TGTGCCAGCAGCCCAGGGAGAGGGACCTACGAGCAGTACTTC. Its protein is CASSPGRGTYEQYF.

The chain couples TRBV13 to TRBJ1-2; the match to TRBD1 covers 10 bases. The CDR3 runs to 16 residues. CDR1 is PRHDT, CDR2 FYEKMQ, per germline (reference sequence). J was trimmed by 4 bases and V by 5 bases; bases with no gene match: 10. DNA for the CDR3: TGTGCCAGCAGCCCTACTCCGGGACAGGGGATCTATGGCTACACCTTC. It encodes CASSPTPGQGIYGYTF.

For the CDR3, the DNA is TGTGCCAGCAGCTTGCCAGGAATGAACACTGAAGCTTTCTTT. Residues: CASSLPGMNTEAFF. This chain links TRBV7-9 with TRBJ1-1; D remains ambiguous. The V gene's germline CDR1 is SEHNR and CDR2 FQNEAQ (reference sequence). V was trimmed by 3 bases and J by 0 bases, leaving 8 bases between them. The CDR3 sequence is 14 residues long.

The rearrangement links TRBV6-6 to TRBJ1-4; D unclear. The CDR3 totals 12 residues. The germline gives CDR1 MNHNY, CDR2 SVGAGI (reference sequence). V gave up 0 bases and J gave up 8 bases, with 4 bases separating them. The CDR3 nucleotides are TGTGCCAGCAGTTACTCAGGGGAAAAACTGTTTTTT. Its protein product is CASSYSGEKLFF.

The genes are TRBV2 and TRBJ1-1; unclear D gene. Trimming removed 6 bases from V and 0 bases from J, with 14 bases in between. The CDR3 spans 15 residues. Germline CDR1 and CDR2: SNHLY and FYNNEI. CDR3 amino acids: CASSPLEGLNTEAFF. As DNA, the CDR3 is TGTGCCAGCAGCCCCCTCGAAGGTTTGAACACTGAAGCTTTCTTT.

This rearrangement joins TRBV7-6 to TRBJ1-2, with 7 bases fitting TRBD1. The CDR3 sequence is 11 residues long. Germline V gene lookup returns CDR1 SGHVS and CDR2 FNYEAQ. V dropped 6 bases and J dropped 10; count of bases not matched to a gene: 5. The CDR3 region is CASRTGIHYTF. CDR3 nucleotides: TGTGCCAGCAGGACAGGGATTCACTACACCTTC. Full variable domain (remainder filled in from reference TRBV7-6 and TRBJ1-2): GAGVSQSPRYKVTKRGQDVALRCDPISGHVSLYWYRQALGQGPEFLTYFNYEAQQDKSGLPNDRFSAERPEGSISTLTIQRTEQRDSAMYRCASRTGIHYTFGSGTRLTVV.

The rearrangement links TRBV27 to TRBJ2-2; no firm D call. The length of the CDR3 is 15 residues. V lost 2 bases, J lost 1 base, and 8 bases lay in between. Germline assignment: CDR1 MNHEY and CDR2 SMNVEV (reference sequence). This CDR3 is CASSLTLGNTGELFF. In DNA form, the CDR3 reads TGTGCCAGCAGTTTAACGTTGGGGAACACCGGGGAGCTGTTTTTT.

The rearrangement joins TRBV9 to TRBJ2-2, with 7 bases fitting TRBD1. With 8 bases clipped from V and 3 bases from J, the junction kept 10 bases outside the gene matches. Per germline, CDR1 SGDLS and CDR2 YYNGEE. The CDR3 covers 15 residues. Here the CDR3 reads CARGVGTDHTGELFF. The DNA of the CDR3 is TGTGCCAGAGGGGTCGGGACAGATCACACCGGGGAGCTGTTTTTT.

The chain combines TRBV29-1 with TRBJ2-1; 9 nucleotides align to TRBD2. This CDR3 has 10 residues. Unmatched junction bases numbered 4, after V lost 4 bases and J lost 15 bases. Germline V gives CDR1 SQVTM, CDR2 ANQGSEA. CDR3 sequence (DNA): TGCAGCGTTGGGGGACTAGCCTTGTTCTTC. Protein sequence: CSVGGLALFF.